Listed below are T cell receptor beta chains from one sample, sequenced in a study of shared clonotypes between healthy human individuals. Generated by immunoSEQ multiplex PCR, the TCRdb table keeps only in-frame clones and is missing some. Of about 1.5 million clones in the sample, 95% to 99% were seen once. Sample: naive CD4+ T cells sorted from blood. The receptors originated from a man aged 30-40 years in good health. Each CDR3 is given with its conserved first and last residue. The D gene is left open where the match is weak. Part of the rows lack a size; the others show once, few, many or a class for expanded clones.

clone_size: NA
v_call: TRBV10-2
j_call: TRBJ1-5
d_call: TRBD1
cdr3_length: 14
cdr3_nt: TGCGCCAGCAGTTGGACAGGGCGCAATCAGCCCCAGCATTTT
cdr3_aa: CASSWTGRNQPQHF

clone_size: NA
v_call: TRBV10-3
j_call: TRBJ2-7
d_call: NA
cdr3_length: 14
cdr3_nt: TGTGCCATCAGAAAGCGGAGCCCTTCGGATGAGCAGTACTTC
cdr3_aa: CAIRKRSPSDEQYF

clone_size: NA
v_call: TRBV27
j_call: TRBJ2-5
d_call: TRBD2
cdr3_length: 14
cdr3_nt: TGTGCCAGCTGGACCGGGGGAGGGCCGGAGACCCAGTACTTC
cdr3_aa: CASWTGGGPETQYF

clone_size: NA
v_call: TRBV9
j_call: TRBJ2-5
d_call: TRBD2
cdr3_length: 14
cdr3_nt: TGTGCCAGCAGCGTAGCGGGAGGTGGGGAGACCCAGTACTTC
cdr3_aa: CASSVAGGGETQYF

clone_size: NA
v_call: TRBV4-2
j_call: TRBJ2-4
d_call: TRBD2
cdr3_length: 21
cdr3_nt: TGTGCCAGCAGCCAAGGGGTCGAGGGCCTAGCGGGAGGTCTAGCCAAAAACATTCAGTACTTC
cdr3_aa: CASSQGVEGLAGGLAKNIQYF

clone_size: NA
v_call: TRBV9
j_call: TRBJ2-7
d_call: TRBD1
cdr3_length: 18
cdr3_nt: TGTGCCAGCAGCGTCAACCCCAATGGGACAGGGGATTTGTACGAGCAGTACTTC
cdr3_aa: CASSVNPNGTGDLYEQYF

clone_size: NA
v_call: TRBV10-1
j_call: TRBJ2-3
d_call: NA
cdr3_length: 14
cdr3_nt: TGCGCCAGCCAGATCTCCCCAGGAGAAGATACGCAGTATTTT
cdr3_aa: CASQISPGEDTQYF

clone_size: once
v_call: TRBV5-1
j_call: TRBJ1-2
d_call: NA
cdr3_length: 13
cdr3_nt: TGCGCCAGCAGCGGGCCGGAGGGCTATGGCTACACCTTC
cdr3_aa: CASSGPEGYGYTF

clone_size: NA
v_call: TRBV4-3
j_call: TRBJ2-2
d_call: TRBD1
cdr3_length: 18
cdr3_nt: TGCGCCAGCAGCCAACATCCCACAGGACAGGGGAGAACCGGGGAGCTGTTTTTT
cdr3_aa: CASSQHPTGQGRTGELFF

clone_size: NA
v_call: TRBV28
j_call: TRBJ1-2
d_call: NA
cdr3_length: 18
cdr3_nt: TGTGCCAGCAGTCAAACTATCAGTCCCGGGACCTTTAGGGGTGGCTACACCTTC
cdr3_aa: CASSQTISPGTFRGGYTF

clone_size: NA
v_call: TRBV29-1
j_call: TRBJ2-7
d_call: TRBD2
cdr3_length: 15
cdr3_nt: TGCAGCGCTGGACTAGCGGACCCGAGCTCCTACGAGCAGTACTTC
cdr3_aa: CSAGLADPSSYEQYF

clone_size: NA
v_call: TRBV18
j_call: TRBJ2-2
d_call: NA
cdr3_length: 19
cdr3_nt: TGTGCCAGCTCACCACCGCCCGGGGCCGAAAAAAGATACACCGGGGAGCTGTTTTTT
cdr3_aa: CASSPPPGAEKRYTGELFF

clone_size: NA
v_call: TRBV15
j_call: TRBJ2-3
d_call: TRBD2
cdr3_length: 18
cdr3_nt: TGTGCCACCAGCCGCCGACTAGCGGGAGGCCCCCGGGTAGATACGCAGTATTTT
cdr3_aa: CATSRRLAGGPRVDTQYF

clone_size: NA
v_call: TRBV7-9
j_call: TRBJ2-5
d_call: NA
cdr3_length: 15
cdr3_nt: TGTGCCAGCAGCGGAGGACGACTGGTGGGGGAGACCCAGTACTTC
cdr3_aa: CASSGGRLVGETQYF

clone_size: NA
v_call: TRBV10-3
j_call: TRBJ1-5
d_call: NA
cdr3_length: 14
cdr3_nt: TGTGCCATCAGTGAGAAAGGTGGCAATCAGCCCCAGCATTTT
cdr3_aa: CAISEKGGNQPQHF